The following is a TCR beta chain sequence with its context. Participant age was roughly 18 to 95 years, and participants resided in fewer than 30 US areas. This entry comes from a study of blood T cell repertoires in COVID-19. The V and J ends lost 4 bases and 6 bases, in that order; junction bases with no gene match: 11. CDR3 length: 16 amino acids. Germline V gene lookup returns CDR1 KGHDR and CDR2 SFDVKD. This table comes from immunoSEQ multiplex PCR, and its TCRdb copy is limited to in-frame clones, with some not included. The table records roughly 330,000 clones, under 90% of them present only once.

What was sequenced was PBMCs or T cells enriched from blood (not recorded which). The clonotype was recovered from a young woman who had recovered from COVID-19. The chain joins TRBV24-1 to TRBJ2-7; 10 bases are a match to TRBD1. The CDR3 region has the DNA TGTGCCACCAGTGACATCGACGGGACAGGGGTTGCCGAGCAGTACTTC. It codes for CATSDIDGTGVAEQYF.